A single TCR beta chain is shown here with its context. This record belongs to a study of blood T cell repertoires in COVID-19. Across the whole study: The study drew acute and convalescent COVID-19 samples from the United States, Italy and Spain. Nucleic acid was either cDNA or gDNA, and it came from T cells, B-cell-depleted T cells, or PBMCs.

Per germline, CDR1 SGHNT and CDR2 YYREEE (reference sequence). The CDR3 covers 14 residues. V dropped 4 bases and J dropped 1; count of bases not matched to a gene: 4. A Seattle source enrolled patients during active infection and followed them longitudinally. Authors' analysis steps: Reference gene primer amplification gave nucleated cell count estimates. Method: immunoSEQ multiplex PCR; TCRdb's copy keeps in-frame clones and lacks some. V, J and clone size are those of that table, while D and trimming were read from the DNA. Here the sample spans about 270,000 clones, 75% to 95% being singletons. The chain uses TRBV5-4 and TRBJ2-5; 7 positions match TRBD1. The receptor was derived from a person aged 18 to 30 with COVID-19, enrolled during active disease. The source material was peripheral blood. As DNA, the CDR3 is TGTGCCAGCAGCCTCCGGGACAGCCAAGAGACCCAGTACTTC. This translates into CASSLRDSQETQYF.